This TCR beta chain stems from a study of OX40 agonist ivuxolimab in advanced cancers. Study results and limitations: At 0.1 to 3.0 mg/kg, CD4+ and CD8+ blood T cells expanded clonally by week 6.

With respect to this clone: The antigen is unknown.

Repertoires were generated with immunoSEQ multiplex PCR, while TCRdb's copy carries only in-frame clones and drops some. The repertoire consists of tens of thousands of clones, with about four fifths occurring once and the leading ten covering about 3.2%. Trimming shortened V by 0 bases and J by 1 base, and 8 bases separated the two germline ends. The CDR3 has 15 amino acids. Germline V gene sequence: CDR1 SGHAT, CDR2 FQNNGV. The sample in question was CD4+ or CD8+ T cells sorted from blood, obtained in a trial of the OX40 agonist ivuxolimab. The chain couples TRBV11-2 to TRBJ2-3; D may be TRBD2 (5 bases). This sequence originates from an adult with an advanced solid tumor such as melanoma, head and neck, liver or kidney cancer. DNA for the CDR3: TGTGCCAGCAGCTTAGATAGCGCGGGCACAGATACGCAGTATTTT. Its protein is CASSLDSAGTDTQYF.